These 20 T cell receptor beta chains were all obtained from the same sample, sequenced in a study of immune characterization of retroperitoneal liposarcoma. TCRdb fed the PCR reads into MiXCR, producing one record per CDR3 protein. The repertoire includes fewer than 8,000 distinct CDR3 sequences, 43% of them detected once, and 10% sits in the top ten. Sequencing was carried out using tumor tissue. All receptors derive from a male donor with retroperitoneal liposarcoma.

This clonotype was seen just once. The genes are TRBV27 and TRBJ2-2, with TRBD1 as a possible D gene (6 bases). CDR3 length equals 14 residues. Germline-derived CDR1 and CDR2 are MNHEY and SMNVEV (reference sequence). V lost 5 bases and J 5 bases, leaving 12 bases between the germline ends. CDR3 in DNA: TGTGCCAGCAGTACCGGGACACGGACCGGGGAGCTGTTTTTT. It is translated as CASSTGTRTGELFF.

V gene TRBV6-1 combines with J gene TRBJ2-1, with D possibly TRBD2 on 6 matching bases. The J call is in doubt because the DNA end fits TRBJ2-7 better. This CDR3 has 16 residues. Germline CDR1 and CDR2: MNHNS and SASEGT. This CDR3 is CASSERRGPFSYEQYF. In nucleotides, the CDR3 is TGTGCCAGCAGTGAAAGGAGGGGCCCTTTCTCCTACGAGCAGTACTTC.

This clonotype was counted a few times. The chain employs TRBV6-1 and TRBJ2-1; D is undetermined. The CDR3 has 17 residues. CDR1 MNHNS and CDR2 SASEGT come from the germline V gene. The V end was cut by 4 bases, the J end by 6 bases, with 22 bases between. The CDR3 spells CASSVLRIGLRGNEQFF. In nucleotides, the CDR3 is TGTGCCAGCAGTGTCTTACGAATCGGGCTACGAGGCAATGAGCAGTTCTTC.

J is TRBJ2-1 and V is TRBV12-3 or TRBV12-4; a weak D match, TRBD2 (5 bases). Judging by the DNA end, TRBJ2-5 fits better; the J call may be wrong. CDR3 length: 14 residues. CDR3 residues: CASRKAEERETQYF. The CDR3 bases are TGTGCCAGCCGGAAAGCGGAGGAGAGAGAGACCCAGTACTTC.

CDR3 region: CASSLLGLAGESYEQYF. CDR3 nucleotide sequence: TGTGCCAGCAGTTTACTAGGGTTGGCGGGAGAGTCCTACGAGCAGTACTTC. The chain combines TRBV27 with TRBJ2-1; 7 bases are shared with TRBD2. Judging by the DNA end, TRBJ2-7 fits better; the J call may be wrong. The CDR3 has 17 amino acids. Germline CDR1 reads MNHEY; CDR2 reads SMNVEV (reference sequence).

Only a few counts were recorded for this clonotype. V usage is TRBV7-6 and J usage is TRBJ2-5; D gene ambiguous. The assigned J gene may be wrong: the sequence end matches TRBJ2-7 better. Germline assignment: CDR1 SGHVS and CDR2 FNYEAQ. The length of the CDR3 is 13 residues. CDR3 amino acids: CASSTKPNYEQYF. CDR3 DNA sequence: TGTGCCAGCAGCACAAAACCAAACTACGAGCAGTACTTC.

The table lists this clonotype with many counts. The chain has TRBV11-3 and TRBJ2-2, with a weak D call TRBD1 (5 bases). The germline V gene has CDR1 SGHNT and CDR2 YENEEA. The CDR3 sequence is 16 residues long. Between the trimmed V and J ends, which lost 5 bases and 2 bases, there was a span of 15 bases. The DNA for the CDR3 is TGTGCCAGCAGCCCGTACGACAGCACTAACACCGGGGAGCTGTTTTTT. Translation gives CASSPYDSTNTGELFF.

This clonotype is judged large. The chain is built from TRBV7-2 and TRBJ2-2; D is undetermined. Germline V CDR1 and CDR2: SGHTA, FQGNSA. V was trimmed by 2 bases and J by 3 bases, leaving 10 bases between them. The CDR3 is 15 amino acids. This CDR3 is CASSLSSMYTGELFF. CDR3 nucleotide sequence: TGTGCCAGCAGCTTATCGTCTATGTACACCGGGGAGCTGTTTTTT.

This clonotype was seen only once. A junction boundary mismatches the germline segment, possibly from a read error. The chain combines TRBV6-5 with TRBJ1-2, with 9 nucleotides matching TRBD1. There are 13 residues in the CDR3. Germline V gives CDR1 MNHEY, CDR2 SVGAGI. CDR3 sequence (DNA): TGTGTCAGCATAAGGGACAGGGACTATGGCTACACCTTC. It specifies CVSIRDRDYGYTF.

This clonotype was observed a handful of times. The chain joins TRBV12-3 or TRBV12-4 to TRBJ2-5; 11 bases agree with TRBD2. CDR3 length: 15 amino acids. With 2 bases clipped from V and 4 bases from J, the junction kept 3 bases outside the gene matches. CDR3 amino acids: CASSLQLAGGETQYF. As DNA, the CDR3 is TGTGCCAGCAGTTTACAGCTAGCGGGAGGAGAGACCCAGTACTTC.

This clonotype has just a few counts. DNA for the CDR3: TGTGCCAGCAGCGAGGACCGGCACATAGGGACGCAGTATTTT. This codes for CASSEDRHIGTQYF. The chain couples TRBV7-3 to TRBJ2-3, with D unclear. Germline V gives CDR1 SGHTA, CDR2 FQGTGA. CDR3 length: 14 amino acids. Trimming left V 5 bases short and J 9 bases short, with 18 bases between.

The chain couples TRBV6-5 to TRBJ2-3, with 13 bases fitting TRBD2. The J call is uncertain, as TRBJ2-5 better fits the DNA end. Germline V CDR1 and CDR2: MNHEY, SVGAGI. The CDR3 is 17 residues long. CDR3 sequence (DNA): TGTGCCAGCACGTGGGGGGGGACTAGCGGGATCAGGGAGACCCAGTACTTC. It yields the protein CASTWGGTSGIRETQYF.

The chain joins TRBV27 to TRBJ2-1; 9 nucleotides agree with TRBD2. Germline-derived CDR1 and CDR2 are MNHEY and SMNVEV (reference sequence). Trimming removed 6 bases from V and 5 bases from J; junction bases left unmatched: 8. The CDR3 contains 15 residues. The chain's CDR3 is CASSMYLAGNNEQFF. The CDR3 DNA sequence: TGTGCCAGCAGCATGTACCTAGCGGGGAACAATGAGCAGTTCTTC.

CDR3 loop: CASSLSGWTSVYNEQFF. The CDR3 DNA follows: TGTGCCAGCAGCCTTAGTGGCTGGACTAGCGTATACAATGAGCAGTTCTTC. The gene calls are TRBV12-3 or TRBV12-4 and TRBJ2-1, with TRBD2 matching over 9 bases. The CDR3 contains 17 residues. With V trimmed by 6 bases and J by 4 bases, 13 bases remained unmatched.

The chain joins TRBV6-6 to TRBJ2-1; 9 nucleotides line up with TRBD1. Per germline, CDR1 MNHNY and CDR2 SVGAGI (reference sequence). The CDR3 covers 15 residues. After removal of 7 bases from V and 1 base from J, the junction contained 5 bases not matched to a gene. The CDR3 region has the DNA TGTGCCAGCACAGTACAGGGGGCATCCTACAATGAGCAGTTCTTC. Encoded protein: CASTVQGASYNEQFF.

This clonotype was detected only once. The chain links TRBV10-2 to TRBJ1-2, with TRBD1 as a possible D gene (5 bases). Germline V gene lookup returns CDR1 WSHSY and CDR2 SAAADI. Trimming pared 0 bases from V and 6 bases from J, leaving 8 bases between. CDR3 size: 13 residues. CDR3 nucleotide sequence: TGCGCCAGCAGTGAGTCGCTGGGGCATGGCTACACCTTC. It specifies CASSESLGHGYTF.

V gene TRBV11-3 combines with J gene TRBJ1-3; D not certain. CDR3 length: 15 residues. V was shortened by 4 bases and J by 0 bases, with 10 bases between the two germline ends. Germline CDR1 reads SGHNT; CDR2 reads YENEEA. CDR3 sequence (DNA): TGTGCCAGCAGCTCGGAATCAAGCTCTGGAAACACCATATATTTT. It specifies CASSSESSSGNTIYF.

The V call is TRBV6-1, the J call TRBJ2-1, with a tentative D call TRBD2 (5 bases). The J call is uncertain, as TRBJ2-5 better fits the DNA end. The CDR3 sequence is 12 residues long. Germline CDR1 and CDR2: MNHNS and SASEGT. Here the CDR3 reads CATPDNRGTQYF. The CDR3 coding sequence is TGTGCCACCCCAGACAACCGGGGGACCCAGTACTTC.

This chain uses TRBV6-1 with TRBJ2-5; TRBD2 matches 15 bases. Germline V gives CDR1 MNHNS, CDR2 SASEGT. The CDR3 extends over 17 amino acids. The V segment lost 6 bases and the J segment 5 bases; nucleotides outside the gene matches: 10. In nucleotides, the CDR3 is TGTGCCAGCAGAGGGGGACTAGCGGGAGGCCGGTGGGAGACCCAGTACTTC. Its protein product is CASRGGLAGGRWETQYF.

The V call is TRBV11-3, the J call TRBJ2-1; D ambiguous. The CDR3 has 12 amino acids. Trimming removed 1 base from V and 10 bases from J, with 8 bases in between. The germline V gene has CDR1 SGHNT and CDR2 YENEEA. CDR3 sequence reads: CASSLVPDEQFF. The DNA of the CDR3 is TGTGCCAGCAGCTTAGTCCCGGACGAGCAGTTCTTC.